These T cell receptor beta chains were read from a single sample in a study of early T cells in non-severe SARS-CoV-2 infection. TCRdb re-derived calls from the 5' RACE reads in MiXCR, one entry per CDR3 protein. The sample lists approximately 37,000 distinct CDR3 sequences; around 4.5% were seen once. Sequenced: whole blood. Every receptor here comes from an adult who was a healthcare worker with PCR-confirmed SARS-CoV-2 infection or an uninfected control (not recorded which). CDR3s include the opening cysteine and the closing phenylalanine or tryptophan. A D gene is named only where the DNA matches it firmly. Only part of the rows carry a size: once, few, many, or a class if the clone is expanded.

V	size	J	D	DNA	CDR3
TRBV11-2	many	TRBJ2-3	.	TGTGCCAGCAGCTATGGACAGTCGTCCTTAGATACGCAGTATTTT	CASSYGQSSLDTQYF
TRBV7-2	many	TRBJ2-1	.	TGTGCCAGCAGCTTAGCCGGACAGCTGAACAATGAGCAGTTCTTC	CASSLAGQLNNEQFF
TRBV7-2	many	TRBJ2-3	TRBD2	TGTGCCAGCAGCCAGATGTTTAGCGGGGGCACAGATACGCAGTATTTT	CASSQMFSGGTDTQYF
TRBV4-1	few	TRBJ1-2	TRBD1	TGCGCCAGCAGCCAAGTCGGGACAGGGGGAAAAGCTAACTATGGCTACACCTTC	CASSQVGTGGKANYGYTF
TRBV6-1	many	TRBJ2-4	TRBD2	TGTGCCAGCAGCAGCGGGACCACCACAGCCAAAAACATTCAGTACTTC	CASSSGTTTAKNIQYF
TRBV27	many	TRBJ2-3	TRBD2	TGTGCCAGCAGTCCACGTCTAGCGGGAGCTCGGGATACGCAGTATTTT	CASSPRLAGARDTQYF
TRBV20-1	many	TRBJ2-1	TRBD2	TGCAGTGCTAGCCGACCGGGACTAGCGGGGGGGCTATCGAAGAATGAGCAGTTCTTC	CSASRPGLAGGLSKNEQFF
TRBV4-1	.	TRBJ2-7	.	TGCGCCAGCAGCAAGGGGGAGAGTAACCCCTACGAGCAGTACTTC	CASSKGESNPYEQYF
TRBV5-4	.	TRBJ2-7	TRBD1	TGTGCCAGCAGCGGTGGCTCCGGGACAGGACAAGAGCAGTACTTC	CASSGGSGTGQEQYF
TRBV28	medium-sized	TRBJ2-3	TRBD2	TGTGCCAGCAGTCAGACTAGCGGGGTCAATACGCAGTATTTT	CASSQTSGVNTQYF
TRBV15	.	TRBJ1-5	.	TGTGCCACCAGCACCCCGGAGACACTTGCCCAGCATTTT	CATSTPETLAQHF
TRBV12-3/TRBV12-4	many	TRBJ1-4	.	TGTGCCAGCAGTCTAGGGACGGGGAAACTGTTTTTT	CASSLGTGKLFF
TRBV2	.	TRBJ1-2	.	TGTGCCAGCAGAGAGAGACAGACCCTTGGCTACACCTTC	CASRERQTLGYTF
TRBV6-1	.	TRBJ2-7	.	TGTGCCAGCAGTGAGAATTCCGAACAGTACTACGAGCAGTACTTC	CASSENSEQYYEQYF
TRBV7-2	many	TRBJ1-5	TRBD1	TGTGCCAGCAGCCAAACGGGACAGATCTATCAGCCCCAGCATTTT	CASSQTGQIYQPQHF
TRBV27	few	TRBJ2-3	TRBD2	TGTGCCAGCAGTTTTGCTCTAGCGGGATCAGATACGCAGTATTTT	CASSFALAGSDTQYF
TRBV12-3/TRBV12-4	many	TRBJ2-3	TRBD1	TGTGCCAGCAGTCCCCAGGACAGGATCACAGATACGCAGTATTTT	CASSPQDRITDTQYF
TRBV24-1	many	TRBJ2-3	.	TGTGCCACCTCTGGGCCGAGCACAGATACGCAGTATTTT	CATSGPSTDTQYF
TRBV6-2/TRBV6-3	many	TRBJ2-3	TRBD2	TGTGCCAGCAGTTATGAACGACTAGCGGGGGGTCCCGATACGCAGTATTTT	CASSYERLAGGPDTQYF
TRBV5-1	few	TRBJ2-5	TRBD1	TGCGCCAGCAGCTTGGACACCGGGACAGGGTTAGGGGAGACCCAGTACTTC	CASSLDTGTGLGETQYF
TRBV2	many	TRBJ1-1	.	TGTGCCAGCAGCCTTGACAGAGAAGCTTTCTTT	CASSLDREAFF
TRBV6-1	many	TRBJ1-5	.	TGTGCCAGCAGTGATTGGCGGGGAGCAGATAGCAATCAGCCCCAGCATTTT	CASSDWRGADSNQPQHF
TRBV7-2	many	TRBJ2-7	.	TGTGCCAGCAGCTTAGCGGTCTCGTTAGGGGAGCAGTACTTC	CASSLAVSLGEQYF
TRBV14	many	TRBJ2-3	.	TGTGCCAGCAGCCAAGATCATGGACAACGCACAGATACGCAGTATTTT	CASSQDHGQRTDTQYF
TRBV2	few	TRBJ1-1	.	TGTGCCAGCAGGGTCCCGGCGGGGAACACTGAAGCTTTCTTT	CASRVPAGNTEAFF
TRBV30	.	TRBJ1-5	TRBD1	TGTGCCTGGAGTACAACCGGGACAGGGTCGCGGCAGCCCCAGCATTTT	CAWSTTGTGSRQPQHF
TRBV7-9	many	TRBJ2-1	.	TGTGCCAGCAGCAAAAACAATGAGCAGTTCTTC	CASSKNNEQFF
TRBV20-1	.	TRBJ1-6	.	TGCAGTGCTAGAGAAAGACAGGTTGGAAATTCACCCCTCCACTTT	CSARERQVGNSPLHF
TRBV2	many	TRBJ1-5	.	TGTGCCAGCAGTGAAGCCTGGGTTGAACCCCAGCATTTT	CASSEAWVEPQHF
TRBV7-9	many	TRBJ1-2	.	TGTGCCAGCAGCCACTCCTCCGGCTATGGCTACACCTTC	CASSHSSGYGYTF
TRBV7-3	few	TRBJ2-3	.	TGTGCCAGCAGCTTAAACCCAGGAACCTCCGCAGATACGCAGTATTTT	CASSLNPGTSADTQYF
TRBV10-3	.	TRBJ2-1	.	TGTGCCATCAGGGATCCAATTCAGCACAATGAGCAGTTCTTC	CAIRDPIQHNEQFF
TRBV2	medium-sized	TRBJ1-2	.	TGTGCCAGCAGTGCAGGGGACAACTATGGCTACACCTTC	CASSAGDNYGYTF
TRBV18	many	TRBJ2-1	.	TGTGCCAGCTCACCACCGGAGTCGGGTGCCTACAATGAGCAGTTCTTC	CASSPPESGAYNEQFF
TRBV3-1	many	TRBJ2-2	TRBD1	TGTGCCAGCAGCCAAGGCCCAGGGGGCAACACCGGGGAGCTGTTTTTT	CASSQGPGGNTGELFF
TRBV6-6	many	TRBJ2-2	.	TGTGCCAGCAACATCCTAACTTACACCGGGGAGCTGTTTTTT	CASNILTYTGELFF
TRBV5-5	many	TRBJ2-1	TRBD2	TGTGCCAGCAGCTTGGGTGGCGGGGGGAGCTATGAGCAGTTCTTC	CASSLGGGGSYEQFF
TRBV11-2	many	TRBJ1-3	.	TGTGCCAGCAGAGCAGGCATCTCTGGAAACACCATATATTTT	CASRAGISGNTIYF
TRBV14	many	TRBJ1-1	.	TGTGCCAGCAGCCAAGCACAAGGCGGGAACACTGAAGCTTTCTTT	CASSQAQGGNTEAFF
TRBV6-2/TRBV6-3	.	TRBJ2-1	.	TGTGCCAGCAGTTACCGGACTGGCAATGAGCAGTTCTTC	CASSYRTGNEQFF
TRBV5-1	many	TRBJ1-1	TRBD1	TGCGCCAGCAGGGCGGGACAGAAGAACACTGAAGCTTTCTTT	CASRAGQKNTEAFF
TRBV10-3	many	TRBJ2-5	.	TGTGCCACCTTAGGGTCAGAGCAAGAGACCCAGTACTTC	CATLGSEQETQYF